The sequence of this T cell receptor beta chain was determined in a study of blood T cell repertoires in COVID-19. Study at large: The study drew acute and convalescent COVID-19 samples from the United States, Italy and Spain. The analysed material was cDNA or gDNA that came from T cells, B-cell-depleted T cells, or PBMCs.

V was clipped by 1 base and J by 2 bases, with 14 bases between them. The CDR3 runs 16 residues. Germline assignment: CDR1 SGHTA and CDR2 FQGNSA. Source study methods: Amplification of reference gene primers was used by the study to estimate nucleated cell counts. Measured with immunoSEQ multiplex PCR; TCRdb has only the in-frame clones, and not every one. The V and J calls and the clone size are those of that table, but D and trimming were determined from the DNA. The table records 160,000 or so clones, more than 80% of them present only once. The sample taken for sequencing was peripheral blood. The clonotype originates from a woman between 40 and 55 years old with acute or convalescent COVID-19. This sequence joins TRBV7-2 and TRBJ1-1, with D hard to call. The CDR3 loop reads CASSLDMSLTNTEAFF. The CDR3 DNA reads as TGTGCCAGCAGCTTAGATATGAGTTTGACAAACACTGAAGCTTTCTTT. The complete variable domain, with remaining parts taken from reference TRBV7-2 and TRBJ1-1, reads GAGVSQSPSNKVTEKGKDVELRCDPISGHTALYWYRQSLGQGLEFLIYFQGNSAPDKSGLPSDRFSAERTGGSVSTLTIQRTQQEDSAVYLCASSLDMSLTNTEAFFGQGTRLTVV.